The 29 T cell receptor beta chains below all came from one sample that was sequenced in a study of T cell clusters in autoimmune cytopenias. Each sample's input was 250 ng genomic DNA, 38,000 or so genome equivalents. TRB rearrangements were amplified by touch-down multiplex PCR with mixed TRB-A/B primers. Following a re-call of the multiplex PCR reads, TCRdb has one entry per CDR3 protein and lacks DNA. The sample has fewer than 6,000 distinct CDR3 sequences. The same sample was also studied in work on T cell repertoires in aging, cancer and after chemotherapy.

Material: peripheral blood. The receptors shown here come from a human donor in good health.

The CDR3 loop is CAISDGQGAYEQYF. The chain links TRBV10-3 to TRBJ2-7; no DNA is available, so the TRBD1 call from TCRdb remains unchecked. The CDR3 sequence is 14 residues long. Germline CDR1 and CDR2: ENHRY and SYGVKD.

The V gene is TRBV6-2 or TRBV6-3, the J gene TRBJ2-7; TCRdb's D call of TRBD1 is untestable without DNA. Germline V gene data show CDR1 as MNHEY and CDR2 as SVGEGT. The CDR3 sequence is 15 residues long. This CDR3 reads CASSLRDRGYYEQYF.

Measured by frequency, this clonotype is medium-sized (0.01 to 0.1%). CDR3 residues: CASSPMGEKLFF. This chain links TRBV18 with TRBJ1-4. Germline loops: CDR1 KGHSH, CDR2 LQKENI. The CDR3 covers 12 residues.

This clonotype is medium-sized by frequency. The CDR3 region is CASRTGTGIFF. The rearrangement links TRBV6-5 to TRBJ2-1; without DNA, the TCRdb call of TRBD1 cannot be checked. CDR1 MNHEY and CDR2 SVGAGI come from the germline V gene. The CDR3 runs 11 residues.

This chain links TRBV29-1 with TRBJ2-1; TCRdb picks TRBD1, but there is no DNA to check that call. Germline CDR1 SQVTM, CDR2 ANQGSEA. This CDR3 has 15 amino acids. CDR3 region: CSVALRDRGYNEQFF.

The chain combines TRBV18 with TRBJ2-7; TCRdb outputs TRBD1, but without DNA this stays unchecked. This CDR3 contains 13 residues. Germline-derived CDR1 and CDR2 are KGHSH and LQKENI. CDR3 region: CASSPSGPYEQYF.

Considering frequency, this clonotype is medium-sized (0.01 to 0.1%). V usage is TRBV6-6 and J usage is TRBJ2-5; there is no DNA to check the TCRdb D call of TRBD1. CDR1 MNHNY and CDR2 SVGAGI come from the germline V gene (reference sequence). The CDR3 totals 12 residues. The CDR3 sequence is CATGQNQETQYF.

The V gene is TRBV6-5, the J gene TRBJ1-2; TCRdb returns TRBD1, unconfirmable since there is no DNA. This CDR3 comprises 14 residues. Germline V CDR1 and CDR2: MNHEY, SVGAGI. The CDR3 here is CASSYQGLDYGYTF.

The chain links TRBV10-3 to TRBJ2-3; TCRdb indicates TRBD1, and absent DNA this call remains unverified. The CDR3 contains 16 residues. Germline assignment: CDR1 ENHRY and CDR2 SYGVKD. The CDR3 reads CAISPQGAPGTDTQYF.

This chain connects TRBV6-1 to TRBJ1-2; there is no DNA to check the TCRdb D call of TRBD1. The length of the CDR3 is 16 residues. CDR1 and CDR2 from the germline V gene are MNHNS and SASEGT. The CDR3 sequence is CASSGVGQGAFDGYTF.

This chain uses TRBV6-4 with TRBJ2-1. Germline CDR1 is MRHNA and CDR2 is SNTAGT. This CDR3 spans 15 amino acids. This CDR3 reads CASSDSPASRDEQFF.

This clonotype is labeled medium-sized based on frequency. V is TRBV5-5 and J is TRBJ2-2; no DNA is available, so the TRBD2 call from TCRdb remains unchecked. CDR3 length equals 15 residues. Looked up from germline, CDR1 is SGHKS and CDR2 is YYEKEE (reference sequence). The CDR3 sequence: CASRMGTSGAGELFF.

The chain combines TRBV18 with TRBJ2-1; lacking DNA, the TRBD1 call made by TCRdb goes unchecked. This CDR3 comprises 14 residues. The germline V gene encodes CDR1 KGHSH and CDR2 LQKENI. Here the CDR3 reads CASSTGTGPNEQFF.

The rearrangement joins TRBV7-2 to TRBJ2-3; as DNA is missing, the TRBD1 call by TCRdb cannot be tested. Germline V gives CDR1 SGHTA, CDR2 FQGNSA. The CDR3 sequence is 15 residues long. The CDR3 reads CASSSSGGTHGTQYF.

This clonotype counts as medium-sized by frequency. This CDR3 reads CASSLAMGGNEKLFF. The V call is TRBV5-6, the J call TRBJ1-4; there is no DNA to check the TCRdb D call of TRBD1. The CDR3 has 15 residues. CDR1 is SGHDT, CDR2 YYEEEE, per germline.

The gene calls are TRBV12-3 or TRBV12-4 and TRBJ1-1; TCRdb reports TRBD1, a call that lacks DNA to check it against. This CDR3 is 15 amino acids long. CDR3 amino acids: CASSSRRVMNTEAFF.

This clonotype registers medium-sized by frequency. CDR3 protein: CASTPARHAKNIQYF. The rearrangement uses TRBV19 and TRBJ2-4. Germline loops: CDR1 LNHDA, CDR2 SQIVND (reference sequence). The CDR3 has 15 residues.

This clonotype registers medium-sized by frequency. The J gene is TRBJ1-1, the V gene TRBV19; no DNA is available, so the TRBD1 call from TCRdb remains unchecked. This CDR3 is 14 amino acids long. Germline V CDR1 and CDR2: LNHDA, SQIVND (reference sequence). CDR3 region: CASTVWAMGTEAFF.

This chain joins TRBV5-1 and TRBJ2-5; TCRdb names TRBD1, which stays unverified in the absence of DNA. The CDR3 consists of 16 residues. Germline CDR1 is SGHRS and CDR2 is YFSETQ. The CDR3 loop reads CASSRTAGTPKETQYF.

The chain carries TRBV7-6 and TRBJ2-7; the TCRdb D gene call, TRBD2, has no DNA to confirm it. This CDR3 has 16 residues. Per germline, CDR1 SGHVS and CDR2 FNYEAQ. The CDR3 sequence is CASSPPSSGGTFEQYF.

J is TRBJ1-2 and V is TRBV18. In germline, CDR1 is KGHSH, CDR2 LQKENI. CDR3 length equals 15 residues. CDR3 region: CASSPQGGTQNGYTF.

This clonotype is deemed medium-sized (0.01 to 0.1%) by its frequency. The chain has TRBV29-1 and TRBJ1-2; TCRdb names TRBD1, which stays unverified in the absence of DNA. From germline, CDR1 is SQVTM and CDR2 ANQGSEA. The CDR3 loop spans 13 amino acids. The CDR3 loop is CSVDRGAVDGYTF.

The V call is TRBV7-4, the J call TRBJ2-3; TCRdb outputs TRBD1, but without DNA this stays unchecked. This CDR3 comprises 19 residues. The V gene's germline CDR1 is SGHVT and CDR2 SQSDAQ. CDR3 residues: CASSLARMGGGLFADTQYF.

Its frequency marks this clonotype as medium-sized. The rearrangement links TRBV5-4 to TRBJ2-5; TCRdb's assignment of TRBD2 cannot be checked, as there is no DNA. Germline V lookup: CDR1 SGHNT, CDR2 YYREEE (reference sequence). This CDR3 is built from 15 residues. CDR3 sequence: CASSLIGGGGETQYF.

V usage is TRBV5-5 and J usage is TRBJ1-1. The CDR3 runs 13 residues. Looked up from germline, CDR1 is SGHKS and CDR2 is YYEKEE (reference sequence). CDR3 protein: CASSLGFGAEAFF.

This clonotype is called medium-sized (0.01 to 0.1%) based on its frequency. J is TRBJ2-5 and V is TRBV5-5. This CDR3 is built from 15 residues. Per germline, CDR1 SGHKS and CDR2 YYEKEE (reference sequence). This chain's CDR3 is CASSLVGILGETQYF.

The rearrangement joins TRBV5-4 to TRBJ1-4. Germline V gene sequence: CDR1 SGHNT, CDR2 YYREEE (reference sequence). The CDR3 length is 14 residues. The CDR3 sequence: CASSLASLGEKLFF.

The CDR3 is CASSASDRGLGQPQHF. The V call is TRBV6-5, the J call TRBJ1-5; the D call of TRBD1 rests on TCRdb alone, since no DNA is present to check it. The germline V gene has CDR1 MNHEY and CDR2 SVGAGI. The CDR3 totals 16 residues.

The genes are TRBV6-1 and TRBJ2-1; TCRdb returns TRBD2, unconfirmable since there is no DNA. CDR3 length equals 16 residues. Germline V CDR1 and CDR2: MNHNS, SASEGT. CDR3 protein: CASSEALAGGPSEQFF.